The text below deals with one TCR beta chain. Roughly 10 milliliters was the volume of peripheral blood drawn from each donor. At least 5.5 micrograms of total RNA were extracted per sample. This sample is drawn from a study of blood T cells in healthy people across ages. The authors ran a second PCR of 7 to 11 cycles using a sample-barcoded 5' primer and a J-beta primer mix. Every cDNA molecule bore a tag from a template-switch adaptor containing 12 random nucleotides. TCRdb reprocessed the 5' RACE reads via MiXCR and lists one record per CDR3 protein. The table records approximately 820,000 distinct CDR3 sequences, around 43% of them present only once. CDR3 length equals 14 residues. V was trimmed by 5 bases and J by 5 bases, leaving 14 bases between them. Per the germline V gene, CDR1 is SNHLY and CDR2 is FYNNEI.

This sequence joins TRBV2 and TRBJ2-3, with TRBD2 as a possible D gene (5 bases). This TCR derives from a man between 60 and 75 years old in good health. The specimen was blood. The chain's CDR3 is CASSLPEDQDTQYF. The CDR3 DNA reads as TGTGCCAGCAGTTTGCCGGAGGACCAAGATACGCAGTATTTT.